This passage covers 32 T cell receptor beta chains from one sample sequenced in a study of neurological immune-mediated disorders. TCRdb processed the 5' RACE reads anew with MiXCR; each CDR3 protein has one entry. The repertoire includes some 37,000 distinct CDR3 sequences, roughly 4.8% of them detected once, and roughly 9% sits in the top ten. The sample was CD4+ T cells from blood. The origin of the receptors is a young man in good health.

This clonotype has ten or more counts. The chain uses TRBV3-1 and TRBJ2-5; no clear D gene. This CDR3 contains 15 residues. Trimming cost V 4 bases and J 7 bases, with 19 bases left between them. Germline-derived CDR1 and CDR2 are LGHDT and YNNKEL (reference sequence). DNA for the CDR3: TGTGCCAGCAGCCCCCGGGTGGAGAAGATCGTGACCCAGTACTTC. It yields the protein CASSPRVEKIVTQYF.

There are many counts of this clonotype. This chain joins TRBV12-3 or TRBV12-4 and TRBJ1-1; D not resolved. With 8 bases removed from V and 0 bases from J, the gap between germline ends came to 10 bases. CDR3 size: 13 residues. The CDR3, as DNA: TGTGCCAGCGGACCCATCATGAACACTGAAGCTTTCTTT. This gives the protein CASGPIMNTEAFF.

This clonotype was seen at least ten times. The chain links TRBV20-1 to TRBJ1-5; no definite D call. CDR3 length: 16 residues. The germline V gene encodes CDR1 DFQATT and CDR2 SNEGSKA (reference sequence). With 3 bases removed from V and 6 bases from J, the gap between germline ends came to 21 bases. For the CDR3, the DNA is TGCAGTGCTAGCCCCATCCTAGCCCTCGGTGGTCAGCCCCAGCATTTT. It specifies CSASPILALGGQPQHF.

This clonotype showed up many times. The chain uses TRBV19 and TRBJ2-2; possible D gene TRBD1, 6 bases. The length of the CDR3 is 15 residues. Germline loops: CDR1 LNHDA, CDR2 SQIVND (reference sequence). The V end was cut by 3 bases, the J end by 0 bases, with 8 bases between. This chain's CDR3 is CASSMGHTNTGELFF. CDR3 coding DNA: TGTGCCAGTAGTATGGGACATACGAACACCGGGGAGCTGTTTTTT.

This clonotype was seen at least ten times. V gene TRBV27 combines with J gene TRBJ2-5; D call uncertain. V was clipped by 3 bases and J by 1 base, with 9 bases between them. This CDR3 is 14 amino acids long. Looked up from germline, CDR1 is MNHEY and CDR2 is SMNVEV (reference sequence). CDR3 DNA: TGTGCCAGCAGTTTTTCTAGGCTCCAAGAGACCCAGTACTTC. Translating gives CASSFSRLQETQYF.

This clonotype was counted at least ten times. The CDR3 bases are TGCAGTGCTCCGATCTTCTTATCTGGGGCCAACGTCCTGACTTTC. Translated: CSAPIFLSGANVLTF. V and J are TRBV20-1 and TRBJ2-6; D call uncertain. Germline loops: CDR1 DFQATT, CDR2 SNEGSKA (reference sequence). V was cut by 5 bases and J by 1 base, with 12 bases left in between. The CDR3 totals 15 residues.

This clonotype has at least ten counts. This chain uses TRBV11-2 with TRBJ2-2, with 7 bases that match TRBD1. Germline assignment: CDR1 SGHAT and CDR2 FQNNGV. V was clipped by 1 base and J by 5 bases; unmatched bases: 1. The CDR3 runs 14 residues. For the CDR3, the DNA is TGTGCCAGCAGCTTAGTACAGGGGACCGGGGAGCTGTTTTTT. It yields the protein CASSLVQGTGELFF.

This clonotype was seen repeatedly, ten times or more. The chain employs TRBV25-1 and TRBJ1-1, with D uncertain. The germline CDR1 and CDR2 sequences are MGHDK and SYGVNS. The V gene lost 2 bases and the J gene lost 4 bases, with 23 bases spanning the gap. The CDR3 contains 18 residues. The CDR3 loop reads CASSEGGGIPSMGTEAFF. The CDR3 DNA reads TGTGCCAGCAGTGAAGGAGGCGGGATTCCCTCCATGGGCACTGAAGCTTTCTTT.

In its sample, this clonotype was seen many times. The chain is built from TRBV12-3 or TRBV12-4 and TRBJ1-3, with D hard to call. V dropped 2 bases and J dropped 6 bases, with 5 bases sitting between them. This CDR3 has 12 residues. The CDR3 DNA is TGTGCCAGCAGTTTAAGCGAAAACACCATATATTTT. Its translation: CASSLSENTIYF.

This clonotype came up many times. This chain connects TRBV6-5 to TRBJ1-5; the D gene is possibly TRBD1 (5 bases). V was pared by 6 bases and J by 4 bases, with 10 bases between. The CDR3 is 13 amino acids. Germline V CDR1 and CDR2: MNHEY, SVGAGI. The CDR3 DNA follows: TGTGCCAGCAGGCCACAGGAAAATCAGCCCCAGCATTTT. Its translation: CASRPQENQPQHF.

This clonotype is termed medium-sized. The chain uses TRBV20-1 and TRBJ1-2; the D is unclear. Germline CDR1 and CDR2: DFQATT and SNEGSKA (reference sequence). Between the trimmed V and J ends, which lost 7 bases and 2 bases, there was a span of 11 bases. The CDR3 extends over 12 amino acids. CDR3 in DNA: TGCAGTGTTAGTGTATTAAACTATGGCTACACCTTC. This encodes CSVSVLNYGYTF.

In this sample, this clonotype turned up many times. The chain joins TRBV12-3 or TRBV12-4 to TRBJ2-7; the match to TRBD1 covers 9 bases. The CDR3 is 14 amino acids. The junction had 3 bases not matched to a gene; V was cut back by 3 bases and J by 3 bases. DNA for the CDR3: TGTGCCAGCAGTTTCGGGACAGGGAGCTACGAGCAGTACTTC. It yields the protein CASSFGTGSYEQYF.

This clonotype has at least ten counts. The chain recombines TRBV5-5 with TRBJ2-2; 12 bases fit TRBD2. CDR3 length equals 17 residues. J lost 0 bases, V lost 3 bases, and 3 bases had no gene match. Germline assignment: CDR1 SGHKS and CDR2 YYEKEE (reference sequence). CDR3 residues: CASSSGLAGANTGELFF. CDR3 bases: TGTGCCAGCAGCTCGGGACTAGCGGGCGCGAACACCGGGGAGCTGTTTTTT.

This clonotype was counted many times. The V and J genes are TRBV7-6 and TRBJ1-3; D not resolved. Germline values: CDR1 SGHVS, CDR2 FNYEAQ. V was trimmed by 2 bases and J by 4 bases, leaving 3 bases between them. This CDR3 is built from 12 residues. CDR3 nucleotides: TGTGCCAGCAGCTTAACAGGAAACACCATATATTTT. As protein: CASSLTGNTIYF.

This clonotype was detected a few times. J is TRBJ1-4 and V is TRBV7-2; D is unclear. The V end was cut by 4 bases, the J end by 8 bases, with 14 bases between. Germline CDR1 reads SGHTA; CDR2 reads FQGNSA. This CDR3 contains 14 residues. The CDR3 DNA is TGTGCCAGCAGCTCCGGACCCGGCGCAGAAAAACTGTTTTTT. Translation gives CASSSGPGAEKLFF.

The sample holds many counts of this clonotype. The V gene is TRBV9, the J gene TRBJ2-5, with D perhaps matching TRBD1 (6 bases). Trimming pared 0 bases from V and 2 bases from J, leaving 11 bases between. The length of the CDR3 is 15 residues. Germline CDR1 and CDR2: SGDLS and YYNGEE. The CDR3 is CASSVAPDRQETQYF. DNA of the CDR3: TGTGCCAGCAGCGTAGCCCCCGACAGGCAAGAGACCCAGTACTTC.

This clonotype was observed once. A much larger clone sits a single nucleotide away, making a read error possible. DNA of the CDR3: TGTGTCAGCAGCAAGGACAGAACACTCAATCAGCCCCAGCATTTT. This gives the protein CVSSKDRTLNQPQHF. The rearrangement uses TRBV12-3 or TRBV12-4 and TRBJ1-5; D is possibly TRBD1 (6 bases). This CDR3 spans 15 amino acids.

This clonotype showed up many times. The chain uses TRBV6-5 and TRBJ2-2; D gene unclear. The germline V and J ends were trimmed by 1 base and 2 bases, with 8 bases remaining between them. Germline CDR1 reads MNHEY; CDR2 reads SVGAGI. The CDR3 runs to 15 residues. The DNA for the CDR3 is TGTGCCAGCAGTTACTTTTCAGAAAACACCGGGGAGCTGTTTTTT. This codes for CASSYFSENTGELFF.

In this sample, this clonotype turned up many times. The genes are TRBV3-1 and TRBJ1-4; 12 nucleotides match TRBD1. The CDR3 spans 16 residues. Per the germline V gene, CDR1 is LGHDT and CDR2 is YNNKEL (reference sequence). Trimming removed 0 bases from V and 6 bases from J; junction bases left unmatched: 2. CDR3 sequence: CASSQEGQGADEKLFF. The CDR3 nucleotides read TGTGCCAGCAGCCAAGAGGGACAGGGGGCTGATGAAAAACTGTTTTTT.

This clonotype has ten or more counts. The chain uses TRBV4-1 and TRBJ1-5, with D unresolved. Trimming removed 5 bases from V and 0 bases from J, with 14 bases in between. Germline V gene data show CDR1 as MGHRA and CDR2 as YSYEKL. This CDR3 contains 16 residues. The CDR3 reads CASSAMTGYSNQPQHF. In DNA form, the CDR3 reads TGCGCCAGCAGCGCAATGACGGGTTATAGCAATCAGCCCCAGCATTTT.

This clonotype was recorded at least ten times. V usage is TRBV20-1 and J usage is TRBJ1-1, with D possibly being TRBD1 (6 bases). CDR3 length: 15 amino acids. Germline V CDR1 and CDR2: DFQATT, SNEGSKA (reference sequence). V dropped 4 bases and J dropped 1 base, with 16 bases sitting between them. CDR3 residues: CSAMILKTGNTEAFF. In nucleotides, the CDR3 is TGCAGTGCTATGATCCTCAAGACAGGGAACACTGAAGCTTTCTTT.

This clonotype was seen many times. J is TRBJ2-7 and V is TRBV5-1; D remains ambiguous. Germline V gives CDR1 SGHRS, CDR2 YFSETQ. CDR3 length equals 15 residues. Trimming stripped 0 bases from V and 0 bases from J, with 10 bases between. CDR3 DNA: TGCGCCAGCAGCTTGGGACATACGAGCTCCTACGAGCAGTACTTC. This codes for CASSLGHTSSYEQYF.

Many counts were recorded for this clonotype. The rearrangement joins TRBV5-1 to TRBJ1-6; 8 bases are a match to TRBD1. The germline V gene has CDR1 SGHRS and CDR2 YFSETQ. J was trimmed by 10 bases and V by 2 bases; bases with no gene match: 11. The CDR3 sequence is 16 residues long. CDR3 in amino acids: CASSFGQGTKNSPLHF. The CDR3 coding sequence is TGCGCCAGCAGCTTCGGACAGGGCACGAAGAACTCACCCCTCCACTTT.

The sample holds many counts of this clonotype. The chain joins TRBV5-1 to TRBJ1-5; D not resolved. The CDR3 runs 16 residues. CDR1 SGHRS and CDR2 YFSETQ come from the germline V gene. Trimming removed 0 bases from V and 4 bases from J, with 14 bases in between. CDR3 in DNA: TGCGCCAGCAGCTTGGATCCTCTGGGAAAGAATCAGCCCCAGCATTTT. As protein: CASSLDPLGKNQPQHF.

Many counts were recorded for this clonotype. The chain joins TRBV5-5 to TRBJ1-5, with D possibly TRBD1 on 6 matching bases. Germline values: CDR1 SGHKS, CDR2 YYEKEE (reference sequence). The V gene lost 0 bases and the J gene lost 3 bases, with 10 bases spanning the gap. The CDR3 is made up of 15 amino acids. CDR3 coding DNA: TGTGCCAGCAGCTTGGAGGGGGAGAACAATCAGCCCCAGCATTTT. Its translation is CASSLEGENNQPQHF.

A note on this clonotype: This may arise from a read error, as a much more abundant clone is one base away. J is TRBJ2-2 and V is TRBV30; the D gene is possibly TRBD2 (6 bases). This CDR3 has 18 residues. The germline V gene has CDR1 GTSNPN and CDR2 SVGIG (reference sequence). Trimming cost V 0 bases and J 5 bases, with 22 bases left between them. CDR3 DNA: TGTGCCTGGAGTGTAACCACCTTTGGCTCCGGGAGAACCGGGGAGCTGTTTTTT. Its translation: CAWSVTTFGSGRTGELFF.

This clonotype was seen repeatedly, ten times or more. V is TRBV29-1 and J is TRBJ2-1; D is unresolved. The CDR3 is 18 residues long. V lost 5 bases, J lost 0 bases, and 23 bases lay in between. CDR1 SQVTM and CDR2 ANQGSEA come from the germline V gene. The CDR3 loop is CSVHPPFRPTLSYNEQFF. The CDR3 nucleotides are TGCAGCGTTCACCCCCCTTTTAGGCCCACTCTCTCCTACAATGAGCAGTTCTTC.

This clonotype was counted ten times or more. The CDR3 reads CASRPTGTNEKLFF. The CDR3 DNA follows: TGTGCCAGCAGGCCGACAGGCACTAATGAAAAACTGTTTTTT. This chain uses TRBV6-2 or TRBV6-3 with TRBJ1-4; D might be TRBD1 (6 bases). The CDR3 is 14 amino acids. Germline V gene data show CDR1 as MNHEY and CDR2 as SVGEGT. Trimming stripped 6 bases from V and 2 bases from J, with 10 bases between.

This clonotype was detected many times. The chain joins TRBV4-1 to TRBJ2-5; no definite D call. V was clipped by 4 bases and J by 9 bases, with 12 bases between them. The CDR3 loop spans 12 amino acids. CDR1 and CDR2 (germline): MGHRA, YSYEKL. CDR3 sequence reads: CASSPARGAQYF. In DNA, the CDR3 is TGCGCCAGCAGCCCCGCCCGTGGGGCCCAGTACTTC.

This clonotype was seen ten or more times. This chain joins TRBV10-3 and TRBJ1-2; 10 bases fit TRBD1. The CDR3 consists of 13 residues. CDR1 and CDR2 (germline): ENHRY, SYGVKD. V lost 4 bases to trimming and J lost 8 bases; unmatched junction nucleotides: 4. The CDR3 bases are TGTGCCATCAGTGTCGACAGGGGGCAAGGCTACACCTTC. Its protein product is CAISVDRGQGYTF.

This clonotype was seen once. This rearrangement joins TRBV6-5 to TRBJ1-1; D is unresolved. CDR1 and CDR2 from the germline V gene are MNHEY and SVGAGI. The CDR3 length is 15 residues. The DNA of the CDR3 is TGTGTCAACAGTTACTCGACACTCCCGAACACTGAAGCTTTCTTT. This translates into CVNSYSTLPNTEAFF.

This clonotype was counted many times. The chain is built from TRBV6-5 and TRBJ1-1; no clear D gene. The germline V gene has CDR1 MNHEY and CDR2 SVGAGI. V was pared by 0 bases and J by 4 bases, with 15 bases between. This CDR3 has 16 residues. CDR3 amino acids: CASSYSSRRISTEAFF. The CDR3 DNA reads TGTGCCAGCAGTTACTCATCCCGGCGCATAAGCACTGAAGCTTTCTTT.